This is a list of T cell receptor beta chains from one sample in a study of blood T cell repertoires in COVID-19. Some clones are missing from TCRdb's copy, which holds only in-frame ones; the method was immunoSEQ multiplex PCR. The sample has 220,000 or so clones, 65% to 85% seen once. The specimen was peripheral blood. The receptors were sampled from a woman aged 60-70 years with acute or convalescent COVID-19. Both conserved end residues are part of each CDR3. The order of the fields is V gene, clone size, J gene, CDR3 protein. The size entry is marked missing in some rows and otherwise reads once, few, many or a size class.

v_call: TRBV12-3/TRBV12-4
clone_size: NA
j_call: TRBJ1-6
cdr3_aa: CASRTSGNSPLHF

v_call: TRBV28
clone_size: once
j_call: TRBJ2-4
cdr3_aa: CASSSSSGGRQYF

v_call: TRBV30
clone_size: NA
j_call: TRBJ1-1
cdr3_aa: CAWGTRRAFF

v_call: TRBV3-1/TRBV3-2
clone_size: NA
j_call: TRBJ1-6
cdr3_aa: CASSQDVRADSPLHF

v_call: TRBV4-1
clone_size: NA
j_call: TRBJ1-6
cdr3_aa: CASSQARGNSPLHF

v_call: TRBV6-6
clone_size: few
j_call: TRBJ1-6
cdr3_aa: CASKQGNSPLHF

v_call: TRBV18
clone_size: NA
j_call: TRBJ1-2
cdr3_aa: CASSIGTGNPYGYTF

v_call: TRBV6-6
clone_size: NA
j_call: TRBJ1-4
cdr3_aa: CASSLQITNEKLFF

v_call: TRBV9
clone_size: once
j_call: TRBJ2-1
cdr3_aa: CASSVTSGGYNEQFF

v_call: TRBV5-1
clone_size: few
j_call: TRBJ2-2
cdr3_aa: CASSLLSGGVGELFF

v_call: TRBV7-9
clone_size: NA
j_call: TRBJ2-2
cdr3_aa: CASSLGRQGWPGELFF

v_call: TRBV30
clone_size: NA
j_call: TRBJ2-4
cdr3_aa: CAWSVTGFHSRGNIQYF

v_call: TRBV2
clone_size: NA
j_call: TRBJ1-2
cdr3_aa: CASSADRGNGYTF

v_call: TRBV5-1
clone_size: NA
j_call: TRBJ1-2
cdr3_aa: CASSPEIKGGAGYGYTF

v_call: TRBV5-1
clone_size: NA
j_call: TRBJ1-2
cdr3_aa: CASSSRRPGQADGYTF

v_call: TRBV4-3
clone_size: NA
j_call: TRBJ2-1
cdr3_aa: CASSQGAGPREQFF